Listed below are T cell receptor beta chains from one sample, sequenced in a study of T cell responses to AZD1222 COVID-19 vaccine. TCRdb keeps only in-frame clones here, not all; method: immunoSEQ multiplex PCR. Here the sample spans 110,000 or so clones, about 89% being singletons. The material sequenced was peripheral blood, taken on day 0 of AZD1222 vaccination. These receptors all stem from an adult in good health. CDR3s include the opening cysteine and the closing phenylalanine or tryptophan. A D gene is named only where the DNA matches it firmly. The size entry is marked missing in some rows and otherwise reads once, few, many or a size class.

j_call: TRBJ2-3
clone_size: -
d_call: -
v_call: TRBV30
cdr3_nt: TGTGCCTGGAGTCCCCAGAATACGCAGTATTTT
cdr3_aa: CAWSPQNTQYF

j_call: TRBJ1-3
clone_size: -
d_call: -
v_call: TRBV11-3
cdr3_nt: TGTGCCAGCAGCTCCGGAGGTAACGGAAACACCATATATTTT
cdr3_aa: CASSSGGNGNTIYF

j_call: TRBJ1-1
clone_size: -
d_call: TRBD1
v_call: TRBV15
cdr3_nt: TGTGCCACCAGGTCATACAGGGGGATGAACACTGAAGCTTTCTTT
cdr3_aa: CATRSYRGMNTEAFF

j_call: TRBJ2-1
clone_size: -
d_call: -
v_call: TRBV19
cdr3_nt: TGTGCCAGTTGGGGGCATGGACTCACCAATGAGCAGTTCTTC
cdr3_aa: CASWGHGLTNEQFF

j_call: TRBJ2-7
clone_size: once
d_call: -
v_call: TRBV28
cdr3_nt: TGTGCCAGCGGAATCGGGGCATGGAACGAGCAGTACTTC
cdr3_aa: CASGIGAWNEQYF

j_call: TRBJ2-7
clone_size: -
d_call: -
v_call: TRBV6-5
cdr3_nt: TGTGCCAGCAGTTACAATTACGAGCAGTACTTC
cdr3_aa: CASSYNYEQYF

j_call: TRBJ2-7
clone_size: -
d_call: -
v_call: TRBV7-8
cdr3_nt: TGTGCCAGCAGCTTAGTCCCGCAGGGAGCCTACGAGCAGTACTTC
cdr3_aa: CASSLVPQGAYEQYF

j_call: TRBJ1-1
clone_size: -
d_call: -
v_call: TRBV4-1
cdr3_nt: TGCGCCAGCAGCCAGGCCAGGGTGAACACTGAAGCTTTCTTT
cdr3_aa: CASSQARVNTEAFF

j_call: TRBJ1-1
clone_size: -
d_call: TRBD1
v_call: TRBV30
cdr3_nt: TGTGCCTGGAACTCCCGGGACAGGGCAGAGAGTGAAGCTTTCTTT
cdr3_aa: CAWNSRDRAESEAFF

j_call: TRBJ2-7
clone_size: -
d_call: TRBD2
v_call: TRBV7-6
cdr3_nt: TGTGCCAGCAGCTTAGCCGGGACTAGCTACTACGAGCAGTACTTC
cdr3_aa: CASSLAGTSYYEQYF

j_call: TRBJ2-7
clone_size: -
d_call: -
v_call: TRBV9
cdr3_nt: TGTGCCAGCAGCGTAGAGGCGTACTTCTACGAGCAGTACTTC
cdr3_aa: CASSVEAYFYEQYF

j_call: TRBJ1-2
clone_size: -
d_call: TRBD1
v_call: TRBV6-6
cdr3_nt: TGTGCCAGCAGTCAACAGGGGTCGAGCTATGGCTACACCTTC
cdr3_aa: CASSQQGSSYGYTF

j_call: TRBJ1-2
clone_size: -
d_call: TRBD1
v_call: TRBV2
cdr3_nt: TGTGCCAGCAGTGAAGGGACAGGGAACTATGGCTACACCTTC
cdr3_aa: CASSEGTGNYGYTF

j_call: TRBJ2-7
clone_size: -
d_call: TRBD2
v_call: TRBV5-4
cdr3_nt: TGTGCCAGCAGTATTGGGGGGGACCTCTACGAGCAGTACTTC
cdr3_aa: CASSIGGDLYEQYF

j_call: TRBJ2-2
clone_size: -
d_call: TRBD2
v_call: TRBV29-1
cdr3_nt: TGCAGCGTTCCAGCGGGGGGCACCGGGGAGCTGTTTTTT
cdr3_aa: CSVPAGGTGELFF

j_call: TRBJ2-1
clone_size: -
d_call: TRBD2
v_call: TRBV4-2
cdr3_nt: TGTGCCAGCAGCCACCGAGCAGCGGGGGAAAATGAGCAGTTCTTC
cdr3_aa: CASSHRAAGENEQFF

j_call: TRBJ1-5
clone_size: few
d_call: -
v_call: TRBV16
cdr3_nt: TGTGCCAGCAGCCAGCCTCCAAGCAATCAGCCCCAGCATTTT
cdr3_aa: CASSQPPSNQPQHF

j_call: TRBJ2-1
clone_size: once
d_call: TRBD1
v_call: TRBV14
cdr3_nt: TGTGCCAGCAGCCAAGCGAGACAGGGCATCAATGAGCAGTTCTTC
cdr3_aa: CASSQARQGINEQFF

j_call: TRBJ1-1
clone_size: -
d_call: TRBD1
v_call: TRBV5-6
cdr3_nt: TGTGCCAGCAGCCACAGGGGGAGGAACACTGAAGCTTTCTTT
cdr3_aa: CASSHRGRNTEAFF

j_call: TRBJ2-5
clone_size: -
d_call: TRBD2
v_call: TRBV19
cdr3_nt: TGTGCCAGTAGGGCGGGGAGGATAGCGGGGGGGGCCCAAGAGACCCAGTACTTC
cdr3_aa: CASRAGRIAGGAQETQYF

j_call: TRBJ1-2
clone_size: -
d_call: -
v_call: TRBV7-8
cdr3_nt: TGTGCCAGCAGCTTAGACGGGGGAAACTATGGCTACACCTTC
cdr3_aa: CASSLDGGNYGYTF

j_call: TRBJ2-7
clone_size: -
d_call: -
v_call: TRBV4-1
cdr3_nt: TGCGCCAGCAGCCCCACTGGGTCTCAAAAGCAGTACTTC
cdr3_aa: CASSPTGSQKQYF

j_call: TRBJ1-2
clone_size: few
d_call: TRBD1
v_call: TRBV7-2
cdr3_nt: TGTGCCAGCAGCCCAAGGACAGGGTACGACTATGGCTACACCTTC
cdr3_aa: CASSPRTGYDYGYTF

j_call: TRBJ2-7
clone_size: -
d_call: -
v_call: TRBV28
cdr3_nt: TGTGCCAGCCTCTCTAATGGGGCCCCAGGGGCCTACGAGCAGTACTTC
cdr3_aa: CASLSNGAPGAYEQYF

j_call: TRBJ2-3
clone_size: -
d_call: -
v_call: TRBV7-2
cdr3_nt: TGTGCCAGCAGCTTAGCGGGCCGGAGCACAGATACGCAGTATTTT
cdr3_aa: CASSLAGRSTDTQYF

j_call: TRBJ2-7
clone_size: -
d_call: TRBD1
v_call: TRBV7-2
cdr3_nt: TGTGCCAGCAGCTTATCCGCCGGACAGGGCTACGAGCAGTACTTC
cdr3_aa: CASSLSAGQGYEQYF

j_call: TRBJ1-6
clone_size: -
d_call: -
v_call: TRBV5-1
cdr3_nt: TGCGCCAGCAGCTGGGACGGGGGTCAGGTACCCCTCCACTTT
cdr3_aa: CASSWDGGQVPLHF